Shown below are 2 T cell receptor beta chains from a single sample sequenced in a study of blood T cells in healthy people across ages. Sample-barcoded 5' priming and a J-beta primer mix drove a second PCR of about 6 to 12 cycles. TCRdb reprocessed the 5' RACE reads via MiXCR and lists one record per CDR3 protein. This sample has around 800,000 distinct CDR3 sequences, with less than 80% found just once. The sample consisted of blood. Every receptor here comes from a man aged 25 to 40 in good health.

V and J are TRBV4-3 and TRBJ1-6; TRBD1 is a possible D gene (5 bases). V was pared by 11 bases and J by 6 bases, with 20 bases between. The CDR3 runs to 15 residues. CDR1 and CDR2 from the germline V gene are LGHNA and YSLEER. The DNA for the CDR3 is TGCGCCCGTAGGGATGAAGCGGGGGGTAATTCACCCCTCCACTTT. Its protein product is CARRDEAGGNSPLHF.

The chain is built from TRBV29-1 and TRBJ1-4; 7 nucleotides match TRBD1. The CDR3 contains 15 residues. Unmatched junction bases numbered 9, after V lost 7 bases and J lost 1 base. Germline values: CDR1 SQVTM, CDR2 ANQGSEA. CDR3 region: CSAAGGGGTNEKLFF. The CDR3 DNA reads TGCAGCGCAGCAGGAGGGGGCGGAACTAATGAAAAACTGTTTTTT.